The 14 T cell receptor beta chains presented below share a single source sample, sequenced in a study of vaccination and CD4 T cells after COVID-19 (dated by TCRdb to between 2021 and 2022). Sample time point, as interpreted from the label and publication: late sampling 161 to 241 days after vaccination in three convalescent patients. The library was made by PCR. This sample was sequenced with an Illumina iSeq 100. TCRdb reworked the public reads: Q25 trimming with fastp, MiXCR clone assembly, productive beta chains retained. Rows are combined by CDR3 protein, so each entry shows the most common genes and DNA. A total of more than 25,000 distinct CDR3 sequences appear in this sample, 45% to 50% of them only once. The biggest ten clones account for about 5.6% of the sample. Specimen: CD4+ T cells from blood, collected about 7 months after SARS-CoV-2 vaccination. Receptors originate from a human donor who had recovered from COVID-19.

The V call is TRBV7-9, the J call TRBJ2-7; the D gene is possibly TRBD1 (6 bases). Germline CDR1 SEHNR, CDR2 FQNEAQ (reference sequence). Trimming cost V 8 bases and J 0 bases, with 23 bases left between them. The CDR3 covers 17 residues. The DNA for the CDR3 is TGTGCCAGCCTGCAAAACACCGGACAGCGCAGCTCCTACGAGCAGTACTTC. Its protein is CASLQNTGQRSSYEQYF.

This chain uses TRBV19 with TRBJ2-5; D is undetermined. V was shortened by 3 bases and J by 5 bases, with 7 bases between the two germline ends. The germline gives CDR1 LNHDA, CDR2 SQIVND (reference sequence). The length of the CDR3 is 12 residues. As DNA, the CDR3 is TGTGCCAGTAGTATGTCGGCCGAGACCCAGTACTTC. This gives the protein CASSMSAETQYF.

This chain links TRBV19 with TRBJ1-1; 7 bases fit TRBD1. The V gene end was trimmed by 3 bases and the J gene end by 4 bases; junction bases not matched to a gene: 8. Per the germline V gene, CDR1 is LNHDA and CDR2 is SQIVND (reference sequence). This CDR3 spans 15 amino acids. CDR3 region: CASSILQGLGTEAFF. CDR3 DNA sequence: TGTGCCAGTAGTATCCTACAGGGGTTGGGCACTGAAGCTTTCTTT.

V and J are TRBV20-1 and TRBJ2-1; maybe TRBD2 (6 bases). The germline V and J ends were trimmed by 1 base and 0 bases, with 13 bases remaining between them. CDR1 and CDR2 from the germline V gene are DFQATT and SNEGSKA (reference sequence). This CDR3 contains 16 residues. CDR3 bases: TGCAGTGCTAGAGCCGGCGGGACCAGCTCCTACAATGAGCAGTTCTTC. This encodes CSARAGGTSSYNEQFF.

The V call is TRBV28, the J call TRBJ2-7; TRBD1 agrees at 10 bases. CDR1 and CDR2 (germline): MDHEN, SYDVKM. This CDR3 is built from 15 residues. After removal of 2 bases from V and 0 bases from J, the junction contained 1 base not matched to a gene. The CDR3: CASSLRDRGSYEQYF. The CDR3 coding sequence is TGTGCCAGCAGTTTAAGGGACAGGGGCTCCTACGAGCAGTACTTC.

In this sample, this clonotype turned up a few times. The chain couples TRBV20-1 to TRBJ1-5; 8 nucleotides line up with TRBD1. CDR1 DFQATT and CDR2 SNEGSKA come from the germline V gene (reference sequence). J gave up 7 bases and V 0 bases, and 14 bases lay outside the gene matches. The CDR3 is made up of 17 amino acids. The CDR3 bases are TGCAGTGCTAGAGAAAGGATAGGTGACAGGGGAGGACAGCCCCAGCATTTT. Its protein is CSARERIGDRGGQPQHF.

The rearrangement joins TRBV4-1 to TRBJ1-5, with D uncertain. Between the trimmed V and J ends, which lost 0 bases and 7 bases, there was a span of 13 bases. The germline CDR1 and CDR2 sequences are MGHRA and YSYEKL. This CDR3 has 15 residues. DNA of the CDR3: TGCGCCAGCAGCCAAGAGGGGAGGTATGCCCAGCCCCAGCATTTT. Residues: CASSQEGRYAQPQHF.

In its sample, this clonotype was seen once. The chain employs TRBV7-8 and TRBJ2-7; possibly TRBD1 for D (6 bases). The V and J ends lost 3 bases and 6 bases respectively, with 12 bases between them. CDR3 size: 13 residues. Germline loops: CDR1 SGHVS, CDR2 FQNEAQ. CDR3 coding DNA: TGTGCCAGCAGCTTTTCAGGGGAAGGCGAGCAGTACTTC. It specifies CASSFSGEGEQYF. The whole variable domain, remainder taken from reference TRBV7-8 and TRBJ2-7, is GAGVSQSPRYKVAKRGQDVALRCDPISGHVSLFWYQQALGQGPEFLTYFQNEAQLDKSGLPSDRFFAERPEGSVSTLKIQRTQQEDSAVYLCASSFSGEGEQYFGPGTRLTVT.

This clonotype was counted once. The rearrangement uses TRBV21-1 and TRBJ2-7; the table assigns TRBD1, which was not confirmed against the DNA. TRBV21-1 is tagged as a pseudogene. The CDR3 is 13 amino acids. CDR3 sequence reads: CASSPRTNYEQYF. The CDR3 DNA reads as TGTGCCAGCAGTCCTAGGACAAACTACGAGCAGTACTTC.

The chain combines TRBV6-2 or TRBV6-3 with TRBJ1-1; 10 bases agree with TRBD1. There are 14 residues in the CDR3. In germline, CDR1 is MNHEY, CDR2 SVGEGT. The V gene end was trimmed by 4 bases and the J gene end by 5 bases; junction bases not matched to a gene: 4. CDR3 sequence: CASSWGQGRTEAFF. CDR3 nucleotides: TGTGCCAGCAGTTGGGGACAGGGGAGGACTGAAGCTTTCTTT.

This clonotype was seen a few times. Here the CDR3 reads CASSIIGPPNQPQHF. The CDR3 bases are TGTGCCAGTAGTATAATCGGGCCTCCCAATCAGCCCCAGCATTTT. V and J are TRBV19 and TRBJ1-5; D not certain. CDR1 is LNHDA and CDR2 is SQIVND in the germline V gene (reference sequence). Trimming stripped 2 bases from V and 3 bases from J, with 11 bases between. The CDR3 length is 15 residues.

This clonotype was observed a handful of times. The chain employs TRBV19 and TRBJ2-3, with 10 bases aligning to TRBD2. V shed 10 bases, J shed 4 bases, and the junction held 11 bases outside the gene matches. This CDR3 contains 15 residues. Looked up from germline, CDR1 is LNHDA and CDR2 is SQIVND (reference sequence). The CDR3, as DNA: TGTGCCACCCGGCCTTCTAGCGGGAGACCAGATACGCAGTATTTT. It is translated as CATRPSSGRPDTQYF.

This chain connects TRBV7-9 to TRBJ2-7, with D hard to call. V dropped 1 base and J dropped 3 bases, with 7 bases sitting between them. Germline V CDR1 and CDR2: SEHNR, FQNEAQ (reference sequence). CDR3 length: 13 amino acids. CDR3 sequence reads: CASSLEQNYEQYF. CDR3 coding DNA: TGTGCCAGCAGCTTAGAACAGAACTACGAGCAGTACTTC.

This clonotype was seen more than once but under ten times. The chain is built from TRBV15 and TRBJ1-2; no firm D call. Germline CDR1 reads LNHNV; CDR2 reads YYDKDF (reference sequence). The V gene lost 1 base and the J gene lost 7 bases, with 22 bases spanning the gap. The CDR3 sequence is 17 residues long. CDR3 in DNA: TGTGCCACCAGCAGAGCTGCCAACCTCATGCAAAGGTCTGGCTACACCTTC. Protein sequence: CATSRAANLMQRSGYTF.